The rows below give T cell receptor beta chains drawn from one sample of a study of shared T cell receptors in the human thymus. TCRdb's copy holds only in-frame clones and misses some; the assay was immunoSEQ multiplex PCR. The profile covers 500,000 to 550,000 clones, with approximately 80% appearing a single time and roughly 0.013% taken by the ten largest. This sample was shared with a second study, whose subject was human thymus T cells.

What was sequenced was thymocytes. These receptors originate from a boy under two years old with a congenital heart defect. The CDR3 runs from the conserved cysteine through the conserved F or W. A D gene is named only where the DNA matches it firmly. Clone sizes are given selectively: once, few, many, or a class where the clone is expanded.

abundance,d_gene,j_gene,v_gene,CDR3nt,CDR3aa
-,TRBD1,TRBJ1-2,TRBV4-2,TGTGCCAGCAGCCAAGAGGGGGACAGGGTCCGATGCTATGGCTACACCTTC,CASSQEGDRVRCYGYTF
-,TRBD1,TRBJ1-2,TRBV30,TGTGCCTGGAGAGGGACAGGGCCGTTGGATCGAGATGGCTACACCTTC,CAWRGTGPLDRDGYTF
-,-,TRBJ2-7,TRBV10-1,TGCGCCTCAGGTGCGCTTCCCTACGAGCAGTACTTC,CASGALPYEQYF
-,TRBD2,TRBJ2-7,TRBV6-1,TGTGCCAGCAGACCTACTAGCGGGAGCTCCTACGAGCAGTACTTC,CASRPTSGSSYEQYF
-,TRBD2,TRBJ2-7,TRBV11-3,TGTGCCAGCAGCCCAGGACTAGCGGGCGCCTACGAGCAGTACTTC,CASSPGLAGAYEQYF
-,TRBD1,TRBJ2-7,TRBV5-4,TGTGCCAGCAGCCTGAGAATCCGCTCGGACAGGGAGACCTACGAGCAGTACTTC,CASSLRIRSDRETYEQYF
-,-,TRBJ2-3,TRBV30,TGTGCCTGGAGTTCAAGGACGTCATCGGGGGATACGCAGTATTTT,CAWSSRTSSGDTQYF
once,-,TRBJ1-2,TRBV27,TGTGCCAGCAGTCCCCGTCCGGGGGTTGTGTATGGCTACACCTTC,CASSPRPGVVYGYTF
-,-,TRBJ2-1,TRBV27,TGTGCCATCAATGGTCCGGGGGTAGCGGAAAATGAGCAGTTCTTC,CAINGPGVAENEQFF
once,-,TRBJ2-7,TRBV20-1,TGCAGTGCTAGGGGGAGAGAGCAGTACTTC,CSARGREQYF
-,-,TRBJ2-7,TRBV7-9,TGTGCCAGCAGCTTGAACGCGCCAAGGGCTAGCGACGAGCAGTACTTC,CASSLNAPRASDEQYF
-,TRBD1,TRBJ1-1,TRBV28,TGTGCCAGCAGCTCCCGGACAGGGTTTGGATCGGCTTTCTTT,CASSSRTGFGSAFF
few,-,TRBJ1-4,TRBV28,TGTGCCAGCAGTTTTTGGAACCGGGGTGAAAAACTGTTTTTT,CASSFWNRGEKLFF
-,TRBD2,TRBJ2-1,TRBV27,TGTGCCAGCAGTTTAAGTAAGGCGGGCCTAGCGGAGTACAATGAGCAGTTCTTC,CASSLSKAGLAEYNEQFF
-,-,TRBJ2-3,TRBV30,TGTGCCTGGAGCGTCGGGAGCCATTTCACAGATACGCAGTATTTT,CAWSVGSHFTDTQYF
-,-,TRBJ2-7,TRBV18,TGTGCCAGCTCACCACCTCGGGACTCCGAGCAGTACTTC,CASSPPRDSEQYF
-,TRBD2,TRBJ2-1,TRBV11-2,TGTGCCAGCAGCTCAGGACTAGCCAGGGATGAGCAGTTCTTC,CASSSGLARDEQFF
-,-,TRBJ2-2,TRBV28,TGTGCCATCACCAGGGGACGGGAGAACACCGGGGAGCTGTTTTTT,CAITRGRENTGELFF
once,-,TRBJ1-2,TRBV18,TGTGCCAGCTCTTCCTCAGGGGAACTTAACTATGGCTACACCTTC,CASSSSGELNYGYTF
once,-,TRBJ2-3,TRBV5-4,TGTGCCAGCAGCCCGGAGGCTATTCGAGTTACAGATACGCAGTATTTT,CASSPEAIRVTDTQYF
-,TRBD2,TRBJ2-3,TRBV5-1,TGCGCCAGCAGCCCCGGGGAGGGAAGCACAGATACGCAGTATTTT,CASSPGEGSTDTQYF
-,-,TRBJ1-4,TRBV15,TGTGCCACCAGCAGGGAGGCATCAACTAATGAAAAACTGTTTTTT,CATSREASTNEKLFF
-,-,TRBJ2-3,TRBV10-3,TGTGCCATCAGCTGCGCCCGGACTGGTTACACAGATACGCAGTATTTT,CAISCARTGYTDTQYF
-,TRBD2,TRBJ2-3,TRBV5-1,TGCGCCAGCAGCTTGGTAGTGGGAGGGACCCCAGATACGCAGTATTTT,CASSLVVGGTPDTQYF
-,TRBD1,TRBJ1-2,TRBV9,TGTGCCAGCAGCGTATGGACAGGCCCTTTTGGCTACACCTTC,CASSVWTGPFGYTF
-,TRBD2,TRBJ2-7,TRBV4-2,TGTGCCAGCAGCCAAGATCCGAAGGGACCCCGCGACGGGACTAGCGGAAACGTCTACGAGCAGTACTTC,CASSQDPKGPRDGTSGNVYEQYF
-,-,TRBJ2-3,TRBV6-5,TGTGCCAGCAGTTACTGGCCAGGGGAAGCAGATACGCAGTATTTT,CASSYWPGEADTQYF
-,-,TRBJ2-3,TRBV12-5,TGTGCTAGTGGTTTGGTACGAGTTGGAGGCACAGATACGCAGTATTTT,CASGLVRVGGTDTQYF
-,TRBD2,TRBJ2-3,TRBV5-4,TGTGCCAGCAGCTCACGGGGGACTAGCGGGAGGGCCACAGATACGCAGTATTTT,CASSSRGTSGRATDTQYF
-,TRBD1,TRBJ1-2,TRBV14,TGTGCCAGCAGCCAAGACCCCGGGACAGGTGGCTACACCTTC,CASSQDPGTGGYTF
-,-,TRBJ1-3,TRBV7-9,TGTGCCAGCAGCTTAATGGGAGAGAGAAACACCATATATTTT,CASSLMGERNTIYF
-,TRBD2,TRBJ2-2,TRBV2,TGTGCCAGCAGTGAGGGGAGGGCCGGGGAGCTGTTTTTT,CASSEGRAGELFF
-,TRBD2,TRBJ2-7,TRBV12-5,TGTGCTAGTGGTTTGGTACGAGGGACTAGCGGGAGACGATTATATCCCTACGAGCAGTACTTC,CASGLVRGTSGRRLYPYEQYF
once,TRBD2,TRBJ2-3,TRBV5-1,TGCGCCAGCAGCGGCGGACTAGCGGGAGAGGAAACAGATACGCAGTATTTT,CASSGGLAGEETDTQYF
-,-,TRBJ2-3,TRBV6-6,TGTGCCAGCAGTTACTCTTCCAACACAGATACGCAGTATTTT,CASSYSSNTDTQYF
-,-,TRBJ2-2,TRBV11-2,TGTGCCAGCAGCTTAGGAAACCGATCCCCCTTGAGCGGGGAGCTGTTTTTT,CASSLGNRSPLSGELFF
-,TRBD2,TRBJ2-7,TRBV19,TGTGCCAGTAGCACCAGGGAAGGCGGGAGGCCCGAAATAAGCTCCTACGAGCAGTACTTC,CASSTREGGRPEISSYEQYF
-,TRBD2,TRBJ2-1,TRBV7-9,TGTGCCAGCAGCTCGTCTAGCGGGAGGGAGGGTGAGCAGTTCTTC,CASSSSSGREGEQFF
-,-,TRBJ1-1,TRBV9,TGTGCCAGCAGCCCCATGGAGGGCGCGAACACTGAAGCTTTCTTT,CASSPMEGANTEAFF
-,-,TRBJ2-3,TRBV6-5,TGTGCCAGCAGTTACTCCCGACAGAATCGCACAGATACGCAGTATTTT,CASSYSRQNRTDTQYF
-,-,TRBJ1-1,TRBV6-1,TGTGCCAGCAGTGAAGGGGGCAGGGCCAATGAAGCTTTCTTT,CASSEGGRANEAFF
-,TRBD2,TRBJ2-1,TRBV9,TGTGCCAGCAGCTTATACCGGGAGGATGACAATGAGCAGTTCTTC,CASSLYREDDNEQFF
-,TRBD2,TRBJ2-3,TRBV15,TGTGCCACCAGGGGGCTAGCGGGAGGAGGGCTCACAGATACGCAGTATTTT,CATRGLAGGGLTDTQYF